Listed below are T cell receptor beta chains from one sample, sequenced in a study of T cell changes during pregnancy in multiple sclerosis. Some clones are missing from TCRdb's copy, which holds only in-frame ones; the method was immunoSEQ multiplex PCR. The sample contains around 100,000 clones, about 94% of which appear only once. Source: peripheral blood, taken before pregnancy. The receptors stem from a female donor with multiple sclerosis, enrolled in a pregnancy study. Both conserved end residues are part of each CDR3. A D gene is named only where the DNA matches it firmly. The listing skips clone size in some rows; elsewhere it reads once, few, many or a size class.

d_gene: TRBD1; v_gene: TRBV2; j_gene: TRBJ1-3; abundance: .; CDR3nt: TGTGCCAGCGGACAGGGGTCCAACACCATATATTTT; CDR3aa: CASGQGSNTIYF
d_gene: .; v_gene: TRBV28; j_gene: TRBJ1-2; abundance: .; CDR3nt: TGTGCCAGCAGTTTAGGGCTTGGCTACACCTTC; CDR3aa: CASSLGLGYTF
d_gene: .; v_gene: TRBV6-4; j_gene: TRBJ1-3; abundance: .; CDR3nt: TGTGCCAGCAGTGAGGGGAGCTCTGGAAACACCATATATTTT; CDR3aa: CASSEGSSGNTIYF
d_gene: .; v_gene: TRBV19; j_gene: TRBJ2-3; abundance: .; CDR3nt: TGTGCCAGTAGTCGAGGCAGGGCTGCAGATACGCAGTATTTT; CDR3aa: CASSRGRAADTQYF
d_gene: .; v_gene: TRBV29-1; j_gene: TRBJ2-3; abundance: .; CDR3nt: TGCAGCGTTGATCTAGCAAATACGCAGTATTTT; CDR3aa: CSVDLANTQYF
d_gene: TRBD2; v_gene: TRBV4-3; j_gene: TRBJ2-7; abundance: once; CDR3nt: TGCGCCAGCAGCCAAGGTAGCGGGAGGTCCTACGAGCAGTACTTC; CDR3aa: CASSQGSGRSYEQYF
d_gene: TRBD2; v_gene: TRBV9; j_gene: TRBJ2-1; abundance: .; CDR3nt: TGTGCCAGCAGCGCGGGGGGAGGTAGTAGCGGGTACAATGAGCAGTTCTTC; CDR3aa: CASSAGGGSSGYNEQFF
d_gene: TRBD2; v_gene: TRBV19; j_gene: TRBJ2-1; abundance: .; CDR3nt: TGTGCCAGTAGTCCGACTAGCGGGAGAATCGGGTTCTTC; CDR3aa: CASSPTSGRIGFF
d_gene: TRBD1; v_gene: TRBV6-4; j_gene: TRBJ2-1; abundance: .; CDR3nt: TGTGCCAGCAGCAGACAGGGCCGTTACAATGAGCAGTTCTTC; CDR3aa: CASSRQGRYNEQFF
d_gene: .; v_gene: TRBV6-1; j_gene: TRBJ2-7; abundance: .; CDR3nt: TGTGCCAGCACTCCCCCCCCTAGCTCCTACGAGCAGTACTTC; CDR3aa: CASTPPPSSYEQYF
d_gene: TRBD1; v_gene: TRBV7-9; j_gene: TRBJ2-7; abundance: .; CDR3nt: TGTGCCAGCAGCTTAGCTAACAGGGGACCTTACTTC; CDR3aa: CASSLANRGPYF
d_gene: .; v_gene: TRBV28; j_gene: TRBJ2-7; abundance: .; CDR3nt: TGTGCCTCACACAACTCCTACGAGCAGTACTTC; CDR3aa: CASHNSYEQYF
d_gene: .; v_gene: TRBV10-1; j_gene: TRBJ1-2; abundance: few; CDR3nt: TGCGCCAGCAGTGTGCGGGAGGGTGGCTACACCTTC; CDR3aa: CASSVREGGYTF
d_gene: .; v_gene: TRBV27; j_gene: TRBJ2-3; abundance: .; CDR3nt: TGTGCCAGCAGGAGCTCGAGCGGTTACTCCACAGATACGCAGTATTTT; CDR3aa: CASRSSSGYSTDTQYF
d_gene: TRBD1; v_gene: TRBV28; j_gene: TRBJ1-5; abundance: .; CDR3nt: TGTGCCAGCAGAACCGACAGGGACAATCAGCCCCAGCATTTT; CDR3aa: CASRTDRDNQPQHF
d_gene: .; v_gene: TRBV6-1; j_gene: TRBJ1-6; abundance: .; CDR3nt: TGTGCCAGCAGTGGCCGGAGGGGAGGGAATTCACCCCTCCACTTT; CDR3aa: CASSGRRGGNSPLHF
d_gene: TRBD2; v_gene: TRBV6-5; j_gene: TRBJ2-5; abundance: .; CDR3nt: TGTGCCAGCCGGCGAGCGGGGCAAGAGACCCAGTACTTC; CDR3aa: CASRRAGQETQYF
d_gene: .; v_gene: TRBV6-1; j_gene: TRBJ2-3; abundance: .; CDR3nt: TGTGCCAGCAGTCCATTGGGAGGAATCACAGATACGCAGTATTTT; CDR3aa: CASSPLGGITDTQYF
d_gene: .; v_gene: TRBV27; j_gene: TRBJ1-1; abundance: .; CDR3nt: TGTGCCAGCACCTCCCTATTGAACACTGAAGCTTTCTTT; CDR3aa: CASTSLLNTEAFF
d_gene: TRBD2; v_gene: TRBV28; j_gene: TRBJ2-3; abundance: .; CDR3nt: TGTGCCAGCGAACTCCTAGCGGGAGGGCCAGAGAAAAGAGGAGATACGCAGTATTTT; CDR3aa: CASELLAGGPEKRGDTQYF
d_gene: .; v_gene: TRBV9; j_gene: TRBJ2-1; abundance: .; CDR3nt: TGTGCCAGCAGCGTAACCGTTAGCGGCTCCTACAATGAGCAGTTCTTC; CDR3aa: CASSVTVSGSYNEQFF
d_gene: TRBD1; v_gene: TRBV29-1; j_gene: TRBJ2-1; abundance: .; CDR3nt: TGCAGCATGGACAGGGGGGGGCGGAATGAGCAGTTCTTC; CDR3aa: CSMDRGGRNEQFF
d_gene: .; v_gene: TRBV19; j_gene: TRBJ1-5; abundance: .; CDR3nt: TGTGCCAGTAAGGACCGGAGGTCTAGCAATCAGCCCCAGCATTTT; CDR3aa: CASKDRRSSNQPQHF
d_gene: TRBD1; v_gene: TRBV30; j_gene: TRBJ2-3; abundance: .; CDR3nt: TGTGCCGACCCCGGGACAGGGAGGGGGACAGATACGCAGTATTTT; CDR3aa: CADPGTGRGTDTQYF
d_gene: TRBD1; v_gene: TRBV7-2; j_gene: TRBJ1-2; abundance: .; CDR3nt: TGTGCCAGCAGCTTAGTCGGACAGGGGCTTCTCACCTTC; CDR3aa: CASSLVGQGLLTF
d_gene: TRBD2; v_gene: TRBV18; j_gene: TRBJ2-1; abundance: .; CDR3nt: TGTGCCAGCTCCCCCCAGTCGGGGGGACTGCAGTTCTTC; CDR3aa: CASSPQSGGLQFF
d_gene: .; v_gene: TRBV19; j_gene: TRBJ2-3; abundance: .; CDR3nt: TGTGCCAGTAAACGAGGGGGGGGCACAGATACGCAGTATTTT; CDR3aa: CASKRGGGTDTQYF
d_gene: TRBD2; v_gene: TRBV4-1; j_gene: TRBJ2-4; abundance: .; CDR3nt: TGCGCCAGCAGCCAGAGAGGACTAGCGGGAGGAAACATTCAGTACTTC; CDR3aa: CASSQRGLAGGNIQYF
d_gene: .; v_gene: TRBV19; j_gene: TRBJ2-7; abundance: once; CDR3nt: TGTGCCAGTAGTATTGGGGCATTTCTCTCCTACGAGCAGTACTTC; CDR3aa: CASSIGAFLSYEQYF
d_gene: .; v_gene: TRBV4-1; j_gene: TRBJ2-7; abundance: .; CDR3nt: TGCGCCAGCAGCCAAATCGGGACATTAAGTCTGTACTTC; CDR3aa: CASSQIGTLSLYF
d_gene: TRBD1; v_gene: TRBV28; j_gene: TRBJ1-4; abundance: .; CDR3nt: TGTGCCAGCAGGCGGACAGGGGGGTATGAAAAACTGTTTTTT; CDR3aa: CASRRTGGYEKLFF
d_gene: TRBD1; v_gene: TRBV11-2; j_gene: TRBJ2-7; abundance: .; CDR3nt: TGTGCCAGCAGCCCCTCTACAGGGGGCTACGAGCAGTACTTC; CDR3aa: CASSPSTGGYEQYF
d_gene: TRBD1; v_gene: TRBV7-2; j_gene: TRBJ2-1; abundance: .; CDR3nt: TGTGCCAGCAGCTTAGTAGGCTCAGGGGGCCCCCAAGGTGAGCAGTTCTTC; CDR3aa: CASSLVGSGGPQGEQFF
d_gene: TRBD1; v_gene: TRBV9; j_gene: TRBJ2-7; abundance: .; CDR3nt: TGTGCCAGCAGCGCCTGGGACAGCGAGCAGTACTTC; CDR3aa: CASSAWDSEQYF
d_gene: TRBD1; v_gene: TRBV6-1; j_gene: TRBJ1-1; abundance: .; CDR3nt: TGTGCCAGCAGAGAACAGGGGTACACTGAAGCTTTCTTT; CDR3aa: CASREQGYTEAFF
d_gene: .; v_gene: TRBV5-6; j_gene: TRBJ2-7; abundance: .; CDR3nt: TGTGCCAGCAGCTTGGTAGGGGCATGGTCCGAGCAGTACTTC; CDR3aa: CASSLVGAWSEQYF
d_gene: TRBD2; v_gene: TRBV10-3; j_gene: TRBJ2-5; abundance: .; CDR3nt: TGTGCCATCAGTGAGTGGGCTAGCGGGATAGGAGGAACCCAGTACTTC; CDR3aa: CAISEWASGIGGTQYF
d_gene: .; v_gene: TRBV5-1; j_gene: TRBJ2-7; abundance: .; CDR3nt: TGCGCCAGCAGCTTACAGGGAAACGAGCAGTACTTC; CDR3aa: CASSLQGNEQYF
d_gene: TRBD2; v_gene: TRBV5-1; j_gene: TRBJ2-2; abundance: .; CDR3nt: TGCGCCAGCAGCTTCGGACTTGCCTCTAGCGGGAGACGTACCGGGGAGCTGTTTTTT; CDR3aa: CASSFGLASSGRRTGELFF
d_gene: TRBD1; v_gene: TRBV10-3; j_gene: TRBJ1-2; abundance: .; CDR3nt: TGTGCCATCAGTGACCCGGGACAGGGGCGGTATGGCTACACCTTC; CDR3aa: CAISDPGQGRYGYTF
d_gene: .; v_gene: TRBV7-9; j_gene: TRBJ2-7; abundance: .; CDR3nt: TGTGCCAGCAGCCCCCCCGGGTCGCCCTACGAGCAGTACTTC; CDR3aa: CASSPPGSPYEQYF
d_gene: TRBD1; v_gene: TRBV5-1; j_gene: TRBJ1-1; abundance: few; CDR3nt: TGCGCCAGCAGCGCACAGGGGAACGGTGAAGCTTTCTTT; CDR3aa: CASSAQGNGEAFF
d_gene: TRBD1; v_gene: TRBV5-4; j_gene: TRBJ2-7; abundance: .; CDR3nt: TGTGCCAGCAGCTCAAGGGACAGGGGCTACGAGCAGTACTTC; CDR3aa: CASSSRDRGYEQYF
d_gene: .; v_gene: TRBV25-1; j_gene: TRBJ2-5; abundance: once; CDR3nt: TGTGCCAGCCAGTCCCCTAGGCGGGTGGGGACTGAGACCCAGTACTTC; CDR3aa: CASQSPRRVGTETQYF